The rows below give T cell receptor beta chains drawn from one sample of a study of shared clonotypes between healthy human individuals. The assay was immunoSEQ multiplex PCR, and TCRdb's table has in-frame clones only and misses some. The sample shows roughly 2,000,000 clones, approximately 92% of them seen only once. Sequences were obtained from naive CD8+ T cells from PBMCs. The receptors stem from a man between 18 and 35 years old in good health. Some clones in this sample may be carry-over from other donors' samples. Both conserved end residues are part of each CDR3. A D gene is named only where the DNA matches it firmly. Size values are once, few and many counts, or a class for expanded clones, and some rows have none.

J gene	D gene	clone size	V gene	CDR3 protein	CDR3 DNA
TRBJ2-3	NA	NA	TRBV28	CASSLGFRGVDTQYF	TGTGCCAGCAGTTTAGGTTTCAGGGGTGTGGATACGCAGTATTTT
TRBJ2-7	TRBD2	NA	TRBV10-2	CASMEGREAAYEQYF	TGCGCCAGCATGGAGGGGCGGGAGGCGGCCTACGAGCAGTACTTC
TRBJ2-2	TRBD2	NA	TRBV7-9	CASSFPSGGYTGELFF	TGTGCCAGCAGCTTCCCTTCGGGGGGATACACCGGGGAGCTGTTTTTT
TRBJ2-2	TRBD2	NA	TRBV5-6	CASSDLAGAYTGELFF	TGTGCCAGCAGCGACCTAGCGGGGGCGTACACCGGGGAGCTGTTTTTT
TRBJ2-1	TRBD2	NA	TRBV27	CASSLSGFAGAFNEQFF	TGTGCCAGCAGTTTATCGGGATTTGCGGGAGCGTTCAATGAGCAGTTCTTC
TRBJ2-7	NA	NA	TRBV18	CASSPEGLSSYEQYF	TGTGCCAGCTCACCCGAGGGGTTGAGCTCCTACGAGCAGTACTTC
TRBJ2-1	NA	NA	TRBV7-9	CASSLTLSRAYNEQFF	TGTGCCAGCAGCCTAACCTTGAGCAGGGCCTACAATGAGCAGTTCTTC
TRBJ2-1	TRBD2	NA	TRBV7-9	CASSLMSLAGAPLYNEQFF	TGTGCCAGCAGCTTAATGAGCCTAGCGGGGGCCCCCCTCTACAATGAGCAGTTCTTC
TRBJ2-1	NA	NA	TRBV4-1	CASSQSLRGSPYNEQFF	TGCGCCAGCAGCCAAAGTCTGCGCGGTAGCCCATACAATGAGCAGTTCTTC
TRBJ2-2	TRBD1	once	TRBV4-1	CASSQETLRDREGFAGELFF	TGCGCCAGCAGCCAAGAGACCCTGAGGGACAGGGAAGGGTTTGCCGGGGAGCTGTTTTTT
TRBJ2-3	NA	once	TRBV7-9	CATLGAYSTDTQYF	TGTGCCACCTTGGGGGCTTATAGCACAGATACGCAGTATTTT
TRBJ2-3	NA	NA	TRBV5-1	CASSLLGADTQYF	TGCGCCAGCAGCTTATTGGGCGCAGATACGCAGTATTTT
TRBJ2-7	TRBD1	NA	TRBV9	CASSVEGTGYNEQYF	TGTGCCAGCAGCGTAGAAGGGACAGGGTATAACGAGCAGTACTTC
TRBJ1-1	TRBD1	NA	TRBV27	CASRSRGAGTEAFF	TGTGCCAGCAGGTCCAGGGGGGCGGGAACTGAAGCTTTCTTT
TRBJ2-7	TRBD2	many	TRBV29-1	CSAGLAGGREQYF	TGCAGCGCCGGACTAGCGGGAGGGCGGGAGCAGTACTTC
TRBJ1-1	NA	few	TRBV9	CASSVVGGPNTEAFF	TGTGCCAGCAGCGTAGTTGGGGGGCCGAACACTGAAGCTTTCTTT
TRBJ2-3	NA	once	TRBV2	CASFFGPGDVDTQYF	TGTGCCAGTTTCTTTGGACCCGGGGACGTGGATACGCAGTATTTT
TRBJ1-1	NA	NA	TRBV9	CASSTGGGGGTEAFF	TGTGCCAGCAGCACCGGAGGAGGGGGTGGCACTGAAGCTTTCTTT
TRBJ2-1	NA	NA	TRBV7-9	CATLGNEQFF	TGTGCCACCCTGGGCAATGAGCAGTTCTTC
TRBJ2-7	NA	NA	TRBV28	CASSSPWTTTYEQYF	TGTGCCAGCAGTTCACCGTGGACTACAACCTACGAGCAGTACTTC
TRBJ1-6	TRBD1	once	TRBV27	CASTLTGTANSPLHF	TGTGCCAGCACGTTAACCGGGACAGCCAATTCACCCCTCCACTTT
TRBJ1-2	NA	NA	TRBV19	CASSIFGHDYGYTF	TGTGCCAGTAGTATTTTTGGGCACGACTATGGCTACACCTTC
TRBJ2-2	NA	NA	TRBV25-1	CASSVSENTGELFF	TGTGCCAGCAGTGTGTCCGAGAACACCGGGGAGCTGTTTTTT
TRBJ1-1	NA	once	TRBV4-2	CASSQELFVGLRFEAFF	TGTGCCAGCAGCCAAGAACTTTTCGTAGGACTGCGTTTTGAAGCTTTCTTT
TRBJ2-1	NA	NA	TRBV1	CTRLGGKAYNEQFF	TGCACCCGTCTAGGCGGGAAGGCCTACAATGAGCAGTTCTTC
TRBJ2-2	NA	NA	TRBV9	CASSVKGDTGELFF	TGTGCCAGCAGCGTGAAAGGGGACACCGGGGAGCTGTTTTTT
TRBJ1-5	TRBD1	NA	TRBV9	CASSSHGTDNQPQHF	TGTGCCAGCAGCTCCCACGGGACAGACAATCAGCCCCAGCATTTT
TRBJ2-7	TRBD1	NA	TRBV6-1	CASSVTGLGEQYF	TGTGCCAGCAGTGTGACAGGGTTGGGGGAGCAGTACTTC
TRBJ2-7	NA	NA	TRBV27	CASSQDRNSYEQYF	TGTGCCAGCAGTCAAGACAGAAACTCCTACGAGCAGTACTTC
TRBJ1-5	NA	NA	TRBV27	CASSFLGTSQPQHF	TGTGCCAGCAGTTTCTTAGGGACCAGTCAGCCCCAGCATTTT
TRBJ2-7	TRBD1	NA	TRBV27	CASSYIGGAYEQYF	TGTGCCAGCAGTTATATAGGGGGCGCTTACGAGCAGTACTTC
TRBJ2-1	NA	NA	TRBV6-1	CAGRSGGDEQFF	TGTGCCGGCCGATCTGGGGGCGATGAGCAGTTCTTC
TRBJ2-7	NA	NA	TRBV6-1	CASSELPGADWEQYF	TGTGCCAGCAGTGAACTTCCCGGGGCCGACTGGGAGCAGTACTTC
TRBJ2-1	NA	NA	TRBV27	CASSLGLPPNEQFF	TGTGCCAGCAGTTTAGGGCTTCCGCCCAATGAGCAGTTCTTC
TRBJ2-7	TRBD1	NA	TRBV7-9	CASTQAGTGGPWGTYEQYF	TGTGCCAGCACCCAAGCTGGGACAGGCGGCCCTTGGGGAACCTACGAGCAGTACTTC
TRBJ2-7	NA	NA	TRBV28	CASSLWPGSGGEQYF	TGTGCCAGCAGTTTATGGCCCGGGAGTGGGGGCGAGCAGTACTTC
TRBJ2-4	NA	NA	TRBV28	CASSFSVQILAKNIQYF	TGTGCCAGCAGTTTTTCAGTACAGATTCTAGCCAAAAACATTCAGTACTTC
TRBJ2-7	NA	NA	TRBV28	CASSLTNLRDFYGEQYF	TGTGCCAGCAGTTTAACAAACCTACGGGACTTCTATGGCGAGCAGTACTTC
TRBJ2-1	NA	NA	TRBV25-1	CASSEWGSYNEQFF	TGTGCCAGCAGTGAATGGGGCAGCTACAATGAGCAGTTCTTC
TRBJ1-1	TRBD1	NA	TRBV5-1	CASSLISGQGPFGASEAFF	TGCGCCAGCAGCTTAATCTCAGGACAGGGGCCTTTCGGCGCTTCTGAAGCTTTCTTT
TRBJ2-4	NA	NA	TRBV6-5	CASSYSTAPGPPDYF	TGTGCCAGCAGTTACTCTACCGCCCCGGGGCCCCCGGATTACTTC
TRBJ2-1	NA	NA	TRBV7-8	CASSLAGAHNEQFF	TGTGCCAGCAGCTTAGCGGGAGCACACAATGAGCAGTTCTTC
TRBJ1-2	NA	NA	TRBV4-3	CASSQLGDGYTF	TGCGCCAGCAGCCAATTAGGGGATGGCTACACCTTC
TRBJ2-2	NA	NA	TRBV19	CASSISGHRYTGELFF	TGTGCCAGTAGTATTTCGGGACATCGGTACACCGGGGAGCTGTTTTTT
TRBJ2-7	NA	NA	TRBV27	CASSLEGSSYEQYF	TGTGCCAGCAGTTTGGAGGGTAGCTCCTACGAGCAGTACTTC
TRBJ2-3	TRBD2	NA	TRBV6-4	CASSRGLAGGARTDTQYF	TGTGCCAGCAGCCGCGGACTAGCGGGAGGTGCCCGCACAGATACGCAGTATTTT
TRBJ2-7	NA	NA	TRBV11-2	CALLVDYEQYF	TGTGCCCTTCTAGTGGACTACGAGCAGTACTTC
TRBJ1-1	NA	NA	TRBV18	CARLEGQIDNTEAFF	TGTGCCAGACTGGAGGGACAAATCGACAACACTGAAGCTTTCTTT
TRBJ2-7	NA	NA	TRBV6-6	CASSSRDRSYEQYF	TGTGCCAGCAGTTCCAGGGACCGCTCCTACGAGCAGTACTTC
TRBJ2-1	NA	NA	TRBV6-1	CAARDHYNEQFF	TGTGCGGCACGGGACCACTACAATGAGCAGTTCTTC
TRBJ2-3	TRBD2	NA	TRBV27	CASSPTPGLAAPDTQYF	TGTGCCAGCAGTCCGACACCTGGACTAGCGGCCCCAGATACGCAGTATTTT